Presented here are 29 T cell receptor beta chains from one specimen sequenced in a study of somatic mutations in cytotoxic T cells in rheumatoid arthritis (dated by TCRdb to about 2017). Libraries were prepared through the immunoSEQ multiplex PCR assay. The table was pulled from immuneACCESS by TCRdb, which kept in-frame rearrangements only. Such tables lose some clones; where checked, under half of the loss comes from unresolved V genes, and the rest has no known cause. For this sample there are 6,000 to 7,000 clones; approximately 81% appear just once. The ten largest make up 30% to 45% of the sample. Sequencing used CD8+ T cells sorted from blood. The receptors come from a woman aged 60-75 years in good health.

The rearrangement links TRBV27 to TRBJ2-1; TRBD2 agrees at 11 bases. Losses at the gene ends were 7 bases for V and 0 bases for J; bases not matched to a gene: 5. This CDR3 spans 16 amino acids. Germline-derived CDR1 and CDR2 are MNHEY and SMNVEV (reference sequence). CDR3 residues: CASNSGRAYSYNEQFF. In DNA form, the CDR3 reads TGTGCCAGCAATAGCGGGAGGGCCTACTCCTACAATGAGCAGTTCTTC.

J is TRBJ2-1 and V is TRBV29-1, with D possibly TRBD2 on 6 matching bases. Germline V gives CDR1 SQVTM, CDR2 ANQGSEA. CDR3 length: 16 residues. The V and J ends lost 4 bases and 0 bases respectively, with 16 bases between them. CDR3 DNA sequence: TGCAGCGTTGTTGGCCTAGCGTCGAGCTCCTACAATGAGCAGTTCTTC. This gives the protein CSVVGLASSSYNEQFF.

The chain employs TRBV7-9 and TRBJ2-7; D might be TRBD2 (5 bases). CDR1 and CDR2 (germline): SEHNR, FQNEAQ (reference sequence). Trimming left V 2 bases short and J 5 bases short, with 7 bases between. This CDR3 spans 12 amino acids. CDR3 DNA: TGTGCCAGCAGCTTAACCGGGAACGAGCAGTACTTC. Protein product: CASSLTGNEQYF.

The rearrangement joins TRBV7-6 to TRBJ2-2; 8 nucleotides line up with TRBD1. V was pared by 2 bases and J by 7 bases, with 3 bases of the junction left unmatched. The CDR3 runs to 14 residues. Germline CDR1 is SGHVS and CDR2 is FNYEAQ. CDR3 in DNA: TGTGCCAGCAGCTTACGGACAGGGCACGGGGAGCTGTTTTTT. It specifies CASSLRTGHGELFF.

This clone was seen more than once but under ten times. The genes are TRBV5-4 and TRBJ1-1; 11 bases fit TRBD1. With V trimmed by 7 bases and J by 4 bases, 0 bases remained unmatched. CDR3 length: 12 amino acids. Germline V gene lookup returns CDR1 SGHNT and CDR2 YYREEE (reference sequence). The DNA for the CDR3 is TGTGCCAGCGGGACAGGGGGCACTGAAGCTTTCTTT. Residues: CASGTGGTEAFF.

V gene TRBV16 combines with J gene TRBJ2-7; 8 bases are shared with TRBD2. After removal of 3 bases from V and 2 bases from J, the junction contained 9 bases not matched to a gene. The CDR3 runs to 16 residues. Germline loops: CDR1 KGHSY, CDR2 FQNENV. CDR3 in DNA: TGTGCCAGCAGCCACGTCGGGGGGGAGGAACCCTACGAGCAGTACTTC. Protein product: CASSHVGGEEPYEQYF. The full variable domain, completed using reference TRBV16 and TRBJ2-7, is GEEVAQTPKHLVRGEGQKAKLYCAPIKGHSYVFWYQQVLKNEFKFLISFQNENVFDETGMPKERFSAKCLPNSPCSLEIQATKLEDSAVYFCASSHVGGEEPYEQYFGPGTRLTVT.

The V and J genes are TRBV9 and TRBJ1-1; D might be TRBD1 (5 bases). The germline gives CDR1 SGDLS, CDR2 YYNGEE. V dropped 0 bases and J dropped 4 bases, with 10 bases sitting between them. The CDR3 is 14 amino acids. The CDR3 sequence is CASSVERGSTEAFF. The CDR3 DNA is TGTGCCAGCAGCGTAGAAAGGGGCAGCACTGAAGCTTTCTTT. The full variable domain, rest sourced from reference TRBV9 and TRBJ1-1, is DSGVTQTPKHLITATGQRVTLRCSPRSGDLSVYWYQQSLDQGLQFLIQYYNGEERAKGNILERFSAQQFPDLHSELNLSSLELGDSALYFCASSVERGSTEAFFGQGTRLTVV.

The chain recombines TRBV9 with TRBJ2-5; D possibly corresponds to TRBD1 (5 bases). Germline lookup yields CDR1 SGDLS and CDR2 YYNGEE. The CDR3 runs to 12 residues. V lost 3 bases and J 4 bases, leaving 7 bases between the germline ends. CDR3 in DNA: TGTGCCAGCAGCGCAAGGGGAGAGACCCAGTACTTC. It translates to CASSARGETQYF.

This clone was picked up one time. The chain uses TRBV30 and TRBJ2-1; 8 nucleotides align to TRBD2. The CDR3 is 15 residues long. Germline V gene data show CDR1 as GTSNPN and CDR2 as SVGIG (reference sequence). V was pared by 7 bases and J by 0 bases, with 8 bases of the junction left unmatched. CDR3 sequence: CAYTSGGISYNEQFF. The CDR3 DNA reads as TGTGCCTACACCAGCGGGGGTATCTCCTACAATGAGCAGTTCTTC.

This clone was recorded once. The genes are TRBV6-1 and TRBJ2-3; weak D call: TRBD2 (5 bases). Trimming left V 1 base short and J 4 bases short, with 12 bases between. This CDR3 spans 15 amino acids. The germline CDR1 and CDR2 sequences are MNHNS and SASEGT. In DNA, the CDR3 is TGTGCCAGCAGTGAAGAGGTGGGAGTACCAGATACGCAGTATTTT. This sequence encodes CASSEEVGVPDTQYF.

This chain connects TRBV5-1 to TRBJ2-3, with D tentatively TRBD2 (6 bases). Trimming removed 8 bases at V and 2 bases at J, with 21 bases between. CDR3 length: 16 residues. Germline V CDR1 and CDR2: SGHRS, YFSETQ. The CDR3 here is CARYFRGTYYTDTQYF. As DNA, the CDR3 is TGCGCCAGATACTTCCGAGGGACTTACTACACAGATACGCAGTATTTT.

V is TRBV30 and J is TRBJ2-1; the D gene is possibly TRBD2 (6 bases). The V end lost 7 bases, the J end lost 5 bases, and 21 bases lay between the germline ends. The CDR3 runs to 15 residues. The germline V gene encodes CDR1 GTSNPN and CDR2 SVGIG (reference sequence). The CDR3 is CASLWEEERDNEQFF. The CDR3 DNA follows: TGTGCCTCCTTATGGGAGGAGGAACGAGACAATGAGCAGTTCTTC.

This clone was observed a single time. The chain recombines TRBV7-6 with TRBJ2-1; D is unresolved. Germline V gene data show CDR1 as SGHVS and CDR2 as FNYEAQ. V lost 5 bases and J lost 2, with 13 bases in between. This CDR3 is built from 15 residues. The chain's CDR3 is CASSPPQMAYNEQFF. The CDR3 nucleotides are TGTGCCAGCAGCCCCCCGCAGATGGCCTACAATGAGCAGTTCTTC.

This sequence joins TRBV10-2 and TRBJ1-1; D may be TRBD1 (6 bases). Per the germline V gene, CDR1 is WSHSY and CDR2 is SAAADI. The V end was cut by 6 bases, the J end by 7 bases, with 15 bases between. The CDR3 totals 13 residues. CDR3 residues: CASSRTVGNEAFF. For the CDR3, the DNA is TGCGCCAGCAGCCGGACAGTGGGGAATGAAGCTTTCTTT.

The chain has TRBV7-9 and TRBJ2-5; perhaps TRBD2 as D (6 bases). The germline V and J ends were trimmed by 4 bases and 5 bases, with 14 bases remaining between them. Germline CDR1 is SEHNR and CDR2 is FQNEAQ (reference sequence). There are 14 residues in the CDR3. CDR3 in amino acids: CASSSTGLWETQYF. The CDR3 nucleotides are TGTGCCAGCAGCTCAACGGGACTTTGGGAGACCCAGTACTTC.

The rearrangement links TRBV2 to TRBJ2-5; D perhaps matches TRBD1 (6 bases). The J call may be mistaken, given a closer DNA end match to TRBJ2-7. This CDR3 is 14 amino acids long. CDR1 is SNHLY and CDR2 is FYNNEI in the germline V gene. The DNA for the CDR3 is TGTGCCAGCAGTGGGGACATCCGCGACTACGAGCAGTACTTC. Its translation is CASSGDIRDYEQYF.

This clone was observed a handful of times. One end of the junction varies from germline; a read error may be responsible. The V and J genes are TRBV6-1 and TRBJ2-1, with 8 positions matching TRBD1. The germline V gene has CDR1 MNHNS and CDR2 SASEGT. CDR3 length: 13 residues. The CDR3, as DNA: TGTGCCAGCAGCGAATTCGCAGGGGGCCTGGAAGTCTTC. Its protein product is CASSEFAGGLEVF.

The CDR3: CASSIRASGAYEQYF. CDR3 coding DNA: TGTGCCAGTAGTATAAGGGCTAGCGGGGCCTACGAGCAGTACTTC. The chain is built from TRBV19 and TRBJ2-7; 9 bases are shared with TRBD2. The CDR3 runs 15 residues. V lost 2 bases and J lost 2; bases outside the gene matches: 4. From germline, CDR1 is LNHDA and CDR2 SQIVND (reference sequence).

The gene calls are TRBV14 and TRBJ2-7; tentative D call: TRBD1 (8 bases). Germline V gene sequence: CDR1 SGHDN, CDR2 FVKESK. The CDR3 covers 16 residues. The V and J ends lost 3 bases and 0 bases respectively, with 15 bases between them. CDR3 in amino acids: CASSHEQGDYSYEQYF. The CDR3 DNA reads TGTGCCAGCAGCCATGAACAGGGGGACTACTCCTACGAGCAGTACTTC.

The chain couples TRBV28 to TRBJ1-5; 7 bases are shared with TRBD1. V was clipped by 3 bases and J by 4 bases; unmatched bases: 6. Germline CDR1 is MDHEN and CDR2 is SYDVKM. The CDR3 spans 15 residues. CDR3 residues: CASSFRQGLNQPQHF. The CDR3 nucleotides read TGTGCCAGCAGTTTCAGACAGGGTTTAAATCAGCCCCAGCATTTT.

This sequence joins TRBV25-1 and TRBJ1-5; D is unclear. Germline assignment: CDR1 MGHDK and CDR2 SYGVNS. Trimming took off 6 bases at V and 0 bases at J, with 3 bases between the two ends. The CDR3 has 12 residues. CDR3 nucleotide sequence: TGTGCCAGCAGCCATAGCAATCAGCCCCAGCATTTT. Translation: CASSHSNQPQHF.

CDR3 residues: CASSMTGPTQYF. The CDR3 region has the DNA TGTGCCAGCAGCATGACAGGGCCGACGCAGTATTTT. This sequence joins TRBV28 and TRBJ2-3; TRBD1 matches at 7 bases. The CDR3 contains 12 residues. From germline, CDR1 is MDHEN and CDR2 SYDVKM. V lost 6 bases to trimming and J lost 9 bases; unmatched junction nucleotides: 6.

The chain couples TRBV27 to TRBJ2-4, with D unclear. Between the trimmed V and J ends, which lost 3 bases and 0 bases, there was a span of 6 bases. Germline V gene data show CDR1 as MNHEY and CDR2 as SMNVEV (reference sequence). CDR3 length: 14 amino acids. The CDR3 loop is CASSFLIAKNIQYF. The CDR3 bases are TGTGCCAGCAGTTTTTTAATAGCCAAAAACATTCAGTACTTC.

The rearrangement links TRBV10-2 to TRBJ2-2; 7 bases align to TRBD1. This CDR3 is built from 14 residues. V lost 4 bases, J lost 5 bases, and 4 bases stayed unmatched. The germline CDR1 and CDR2 sequences are WSHSY and SAAADI. The CDR3 loop reads CASSAQGKTGELFF. The CDR3 DNA reads TGCGCCAGCAGTGCACAGGGGAAGACCGGGGAGCTGTTTTTT.

This chain links TRBV27 with TRBJ1-1, with TRBD1 matching 9 bases. The CDR3 loop spans 14 amino acids. The ends lost 5 bases at V and 1 base at J; junction bases unmatched: 2. Per the germline V gene, CDR1 is MNHEY and CDR2 is SMNVEV (reference sequence). In DNA, the CDR3 is TGTGCCAGCAGTGTGGGACAGGGGAACACTGAAGCTTTCTTT. Translated, it gives CASSVGQGNTEAFF.

The chain joins TRBV29-1 to TRBJ2-5; tentatively, D is TRBD2 (6 bases). Germline CDR1 reads SQVTM; CDR2 reads ANQGSEA. The CDR3 sequence is 16 residues long. V was trimmed by 7 bases and J by 0 bases, leaving 21 bases between them. CDR3 loop: CSADWRARSDQETQYF. The CDR3 coding sequence is TGCAGCGCGGATTGGAGGGCTCGGTCCGACCAAGAGACCCAGTACTTC. Full variable domain (remainder filled in from reference TRBV29-1 and TRBJ2-5): SAVISQKPSRDICQRGTSLTIQCQVDSQVTMMFWYRQQPGQSLTLIATANQGSEATYESGFVIDKFPISRPNLTFSTLTVSNMSPEDSSIYLCSADWRARSDQETQYFGPGTRLLVL.

The chain recombines TRBV5-6 with TRBJ2-1, with D tentatively TRBD2 (6 bases). CDR3 length: 16 residues. Germline V gene lookup returns CDR1 SGHDT and CDR2 YYEEEE. The germline V and J ends were trimmed by 1 base and 6 bases, with 17 bases remaining between them. The CDR3 protein is CASSLRDFLSGNEQFF. CDR3 sequence (DNA): TGTGCCAGCAGCTTGCGGGACTTTCTTTCGGGCAATGAGCAGTTCTTC.

This clone appeared once. The chain combines TRBV27 with TRBJ2-1, with 10 bases aligning to TRBD2. The ends lost 0 bases at V and 7 bases at J; junction bases unmatched: 0. CDR1 is MNHEY, CDR2 SMNVEV, per germline (reference sequence). The CDR3 totals 14 residues. The CDR3 DNA reads as TGTGCCAGCAGTTTATCTAGCGGGAGGAATGAGCAGTTCTTC. Protein: CASSLSSGRNEQFF.

V gene TRBV19 combines with J gene TRBJ1-1, with a possible D match to TRBD1 (6 bases). The CDR3 has 13 amino acids. V lost 7 bases and J lost 1, with 10 bases in between. Germline loops: CDR1 LNHDA, CDR2 SQIVND (reference sequence). CDR3: CASKDRSNTEAFF. The CDR3 bases are TGTGCCAGTAAGGACAGATCGAACACTGAAGCTTTCTTT.